This is a list of T cell receptor beta chains from one sample in a study of blood T cell repertoires in COVID-19. Method: immunoSEQ multiplex PCR; TCRdb's copy keeps in-frame clones and lacks some. In the table there are about 270,000 clones, roughly nine tenths of which are singletons. The material sequenced was peripheral blood. The receptors stem from a woman aged 30 to 39 with COVID-19, enrolled during active disease. Both conserved end residues are part of each CDR3. A D gene is named only where the DNA matches it firmly. A row's size may be missing; if present it is once, few, many or a size class.

DNA: TGTGCCAGCTCACCACTGGACAGCTGGGCGGGGGCTTATGGCTACACCTTC
CDR3: CASSPLDSWAGAYGYTF
V: TRBV18
J: TRBJ1-2
size: NA
D: NA

DNA: TGTGCCAGCAGCCGGGTGGACAGGGAATTCGGGGAGCTGTTTTTT
CDR3: CASSRVDREFGELFF
V: TRBV5-4
J: TRBJ2-2
size: once
D: TRBD1

DNA: TGTGCCAGCTCACCCTCCGGGACAGGGGAGCCCCAGCATTTT
CDR3: CASSPSGTGEPQHF
V: TRBV18
J: TRBJ1-5
size: NA
D: TRBD1

DNA: TGTGCCAGCAGCCCACTATCGGACACCGATAGGGAGCAGTTCTTC
CDR3: CASSPLSDTDREQFF
V: TRBV7-2
J: TRBJ2-1
size: once
D: NA

DNA: TGTGCCAGCAGTTCAACCCGGGGGGGCGGTGAGCAGTTCTTC
CDR3: CASSSTRGGGEQFF
V: TRBV11-3
J: TRBJ2-1
size: NA
D: TRBD2

DNA: TGTGCCAGCAGCTTGGCAGGGATTTCACCCCTCCACTTT
CDR3: CASSLAGISPLHF
V: TRBV5-4
J: TRBJ1-6
size: NA
D: NA

DNA: TGTGCCAGCAGCAACAGGGGGCTCGGCAATCAGCCCCAGCATTTT
CDR3: CASSNRGLGNQPQHF
V: TRBV27
J: TRBJ1-5
size: NA
D: TRBD1

DNA: TGTGCCAGCACGGGACAGGGCTACAATGAGCAGTTCTTC
CDR3: CASTGQGYNEQFF
V: TRBV25-1
J: TRBJ2-1
size: once
D: TRBD1

DNA: TGTGCCAGCAGCTTGGAGGCGGGGGGGCGATTAAATGAGCAGTTCTTC
CDR3: CASSLEAGGRLNEQFF
V: TRBV5-4
J: TRBJ2-1
size: NA
D: TRBD2

DNA: TGTGCCAGCAGCTTAGAGCTAGCGGGGATGGTGGAGACCCAGTACTTC
CDR3: CASSLELAGMVETQYF
V: TRBV7-8
J: TRBJ2-5
size: NA
D: TRBD2

DNA: TGTGCCAGTAGTATAGATCCGGCCGCGGGCTATGGCTACACCTTC
CDR3: CASSIDPAAGYGYTF
V: TRBV19
J: TRBJ1-2
size: NA
D: NA

DNA: TGTGCCAGCAGTTACACACCCGGGACAGGGCTGAACAATCAGCCCCAGCATTTT
CDR3: CASSYTPGTGLNNQPQHF
V: TRBV6-2/TRBV6-3
J: TRBJ1-5
size: few
D: TRBD1

DNA: TGCGCCAGCAGGGTGGGACAGGGGAGCACAGATACGCAGTATTTT
CDR3: CASRVGQGSTDTQYF
V: TRBV5-1
J: TRBJ2-3
size: NA
D: TRBD1

DNA: TGTGCCAGTAGTCTCGGACAGGGAGATGGCTACACCTTC
CDR3: CASSLGQGDGYTF
V: TRBV19
J: TRBJ1-2
size: once
D: TRBD1

DNA: TGCGCCAGCAGTTCAAGTTTCCCCCGGGATACGCAGTATTTT
CDR3: CASSSSFPRDTQYF
V: TRBV10-1
J: TRBJ2-3
size: NA
D: NA

DNA: TGCGCCAGCAGCCCTCACCCGCGGGAACCTGGAAACACCATATATTTT
CDR3: CASSPHPREPGNTIYF
V: TRBV4-1
J: TRBJ1-3
size: NA
D: NA

DNA: TGTGCCATCCGGATTGGCGGTGACACCATATATTTT
CDR3: CAIRIGGDTIYF
V: TRBV10-3
J: TRBJ1-3
size: NA
D: NA

DNA: TGTGCCAGCAGCTTAGGGACTAGCGGTAGCTCCTACGAGCAGTACTTC
CDR3: CASSLGTSGSSYEQYF
V: TRBV7-6
J: TRBJ2-7
size: NA
D: TRBD2